The 3 T cell receptor beta chains in this list originate from one sample, sequenced in a study of control samples from healthy donors and cancer patients. Method: immunoSEQ multiplex PCR; TCRdb's copy keeps in-frame clones and lacks some. The data contain roughly 100,000 clones, about 89% of them singletons. Sequenced material: PBMCs. The source of these receptors is a man aged 55 to 69 with lung cancer.

V usage is TRBV15 and J usage is TRBJ2-7, with 7 nucleotides matching TRBD2. Unmatched junction bases numbered 8, after V lost 0 bases and J lost 6 bases. This CDR3 has 15 amino acids. Germline V CDR1 and CDR2: LNHNV, YYDKDF (reference sequence). The CDR3 DNA reads TGTGCCACCAGCAGAGATCCCAGCGGGGTTAGCGAGCAGTACGTC. Its translation is CATSRDPSGVSEQYV.

This clone turned up a few times. J is TRBJ2-7 and V is TRBV4-1; D might be TRBD2 (6 bases). Germline CDR1 reads MGHRA; CDR2 reads YSYEKL. This CDR3 has 14 residues. Trimming took off 4 bases at V and 3 bases at J, with 13 bases between the two ends. The CDR3 spells CASSPGLAYYEQYF. In nucleotides, the CDR3 is TGCGCCAGCAGCCCGGGACTCGCATACTACGAGCAGTACTTC.

The chain carries TRBV10-1 and TRBJ1-4; D is possibly TRBD1 (5 bases). The CDR3 contains 18 residues. Trimming took 5 bases from V and 1 from J, leaving 20 bases between them. From germline, CDR1 is WNHNN and CDR2 SYGVQD (reference sequence). Here the CDR3 reads CASSNGGDGVETNEKLFF. For the CDR3, the DNA is TGCGCCAGCAGTAACGGCGGGGACGGGGTGGAAACTAATGAAAAACTGTTTTTT.